The TCR beta chain under discussion was sequenced for a study of cytotoxic CD8 clonotypes in ibrutinib-treated CLL. Study as a whole: Response material was collected after a median around 12 months of treatment, range 6 to 36.

Generated by immunoSEQ multiplex PCR, the TCRdb table keeps only in-frame clones and is missing some. This sample has fewer than 400,000 clones, with 67% found just once. Study results and caveats: In comparison with age-matched healthy donors, baseline clonality was higher and tracked circulating CD8+ T-cell counts. The clonality went up when patients responded to ibrutinib and dropped back toward baseline at progression.

Remarks on this clone: What it recognizes is unknown.

The CDR3 has 16 residues. V shed 1 base, J shed 0 bases, and the junction held 3 bases outside the gene matches. Looked up from germline, CDR1 is SGHVS and CDR2 is FQNEAQ. Sequenced here: PBMCs, sampled after 36 months of ibrutinib treatment. This receptor was identified in a human donor with chronic lymphocytic leukemia. The rearrangement joins TRBV7-8 to TRBJ2-5, with 9 bases matching TRBD1. DNA of the CDR3: TGTGCCAGCAGCTTAGGAGACAGGGGGTACCAAGAGACCCAGTACTTC. It yields the protein CASSLGDRGYQETQYF.